The sequence of this T cell receptor beta chain was determined in a study of cytomegalovirus exposure and HLA in healthy donors. Notes on the study in general: Prior analysis indicated that the majority of TCR beta V segments exhibited productivity approximately 87% or approximately 30% of the time. In a later analysis, a missense DCLRE1C variant was linked to TCR beta V- and J-gene trimming.

Both 60 Vbeta primers and 13 Jbeta primers went into the PCR. Sequencing used immunoSEQ multiplex PCR; TCRdb keeps in-frame clones, though not all of them. The sample shows more than 85,000 clones, more than 60% of them seen only once. Germline CDR1 and CDR2: SGHNT and YYREEE (reference sequence). Trimming removed 4 bases from V and 4 bases from J; junction bases left unmatched: 7. The CDR3 loop spans 14 amino acids. Remarks on this clone: Its specificity is unknown.

This sequence joins TRBV5-4 and TRBJ2-5; 7 bases fit TRBD2. The clonotype was recovered from a male donor in good health and CMV-seronegative. The sample consisted of PBMCs. CDR3 DNA sequence: TGTGCCAGCAGCCGGGGGGAGGGAGGAGAGACCCAGTACTTC. Translating gives CASSRGEGGETQYF.